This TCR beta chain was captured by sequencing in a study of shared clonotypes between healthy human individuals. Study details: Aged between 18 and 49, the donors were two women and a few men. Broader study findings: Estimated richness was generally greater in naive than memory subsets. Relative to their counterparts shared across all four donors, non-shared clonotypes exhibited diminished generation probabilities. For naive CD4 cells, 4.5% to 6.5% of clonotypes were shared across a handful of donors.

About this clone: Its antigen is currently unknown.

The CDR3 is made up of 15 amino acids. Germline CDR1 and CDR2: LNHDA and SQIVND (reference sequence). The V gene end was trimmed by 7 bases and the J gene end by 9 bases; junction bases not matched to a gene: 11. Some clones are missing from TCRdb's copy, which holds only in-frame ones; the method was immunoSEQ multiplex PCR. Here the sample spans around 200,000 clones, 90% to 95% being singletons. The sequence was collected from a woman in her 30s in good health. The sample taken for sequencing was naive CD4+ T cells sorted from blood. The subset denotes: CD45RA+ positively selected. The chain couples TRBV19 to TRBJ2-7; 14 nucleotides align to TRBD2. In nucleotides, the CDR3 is TGTGCCAGTAATCCCGGGACTAGCGGGAGTAATAGGCAGTACTTC. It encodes CASNPGTSGSNRQYF.